The clone carrying this T cell receptor beta chain has just one count. Antigen unknown. The data were obtained in a study of shared clonotypes between healthy human individuals. The germline V gene has CDR1 MNHEY and CDR2 SVGAGI. The CDR3 loop spans 13 amino acids. Trimming took 3 bases from V and 3 from J, leaving 8 bases between them. Clones were read by immunoSEQ multiplex PCR, and TCRdb kept only the in-frame ones, dropping some. The table records approximately 2.5 million clones, more than 90% of them present only once. General study findings and limits: Around 5.3% of naive CD4 clonotypes were shared across a few donors.

This chain joins TRBV6-5 and TRBJ1-1, with D unclear. This clonotype was sampled from a man aged 18 to 35 in good health. The sequenced sample was naive CD4+ T cells sorted from blood. The subset denotes: CD45RA+ positively selected. As DNA, the CDR3 is TGTGCCAGCAGTTATAGGGTTTACACTGAAGCTTTCTTT. It codes for CASSYRVYTEAFF.